A selection of T cell receptor beta chains follows, all from one sample in a study of T-cell memory formation after mild COVID-19. TCRdb passed the 5' RACE reads through MiXCR, listing each CDR3 protein once. Among a few hundred thousand distinct CDR3 sequences listed, about a sixth were seen once. Sequencing input: PBMCs or a T cell subset sorted from them (not recorded which). The receptor set was obtained from a man between 18 and 35 years old who had mild COVID-19 (a few samples of this study predate the infection). Cell type and time point are not known. CDR3s leave out the opening cysteine and the closing phenylalanine or tryptophan. Fields, in order: J gene, V gene, CDR3 protein.

j_call: TRBJ1-1
v_call: TRBV13
cdr3_aa: ASSKIEAF

j_call: TRBJ2-1
v_call: TRBV29-1
cdr3_aa: SVETGTGLYNEQF

j_call: TRBJ2-3
v_call: TRBV7-6
cdr3_aa: ASSQRLAVPDTQY

j_call: TRBJ1-5
v_call: TRBV6-6
cdr3_aa: ASSPEPQH

j_call: TRBJ2-5
v_call: TRBV5-1
cdr3_aa: ASSLGSMVKETQY

j_call: TRBJ1-1
v_call: TRBV18
cdr3_aa: ASSQSGRQNTEAF

j_call: TRBJ2-5
v_call: TRBV6-6
cdr3_aa: ASSYDGGEETQY

j_call: TRBJ1-4
v_call: TRBV28
cdr3_aa: ASSSLTGGNEKLF

j_call: TRBJ2-3
v_call: TRBV6-6
cdr3_aa: ASGTPVRDRGTDTQY

j_call: TRBJ1-4
v_call: TRBV20-1
cdr3_aa: SAGRTGTKLF

j_call: TRBJ2-2
v_call: TRBV5-1
cdr3_aa: ASSPPRQTGNGELF

j_call: TRBJ2-1
v_call: TRBV6-2/TRBV6-3
cdr3_aa: ASSSRVAETYNEQF

j_call: TRBJ2-3
v_call: TRBV27
cdr3_aa: ASWTRGGADTQY

j_call: TRBJ1-5
v_call: TRBV11-2
cdr3_aa: ASSQTGFGQPQH

j_call: TRBJ2-1
v_call: TRBV11-2
cdr3_aa: ASSGRLAGEIDEQF

j_call: TRBJ1-2
v_call: TRBV9
cdr3_aa: ASSVMGSGYT

j_call: TRBJ2-3
v_call: TRBV7-9
cdr3_aa: ASSLAERGVDTQY

j_call: TRBJ2-6
v_call: TRBV12-3/TRBV12-4
cdr3_aa: ASRGSSGANVLT

j_call: TRBJ2-3
v_call: TRBV9
cdr3_aa: ASSPLAGADTDTQY

j_call: TRBJ2-3
v_call: TRBV18
cdr3_aa: ASSPNPGTDTQY

j_call: TRBJ1-2
v_call: TRBV28
cdr3_aa: ASSLGKANYGYT

j_call: TRBJ1-3
v_call: TRBV5-1
cdr3_aa: ASSLGGYTGNTIY

j_call: TRBJ2-5
v_call: TRBV6-2/TRBV6-3
cdr3_aa: ASSYSGQTQY

j_call: TRBJ1-2
v_call: TRBV15
cdr3_aa: ATSRDEGTRT

j_call: TRBJ1-6
v_call: TRBV5-1
cdr3_aa: ASSIEPGGANSPLH

j_call: TRBJ2-3
v_call: TRBV7-2
cdr3_aa: ASSMDRGWDTQY

j_call: TRBJ1-6
v_call: TRBV20-1
cdr3_aa: SAVQGDASPLH

j_call: TRBJ2-3
v_call: TRBV11-2
cdr3_aa: ASSLLAGVPTDTQY

j_call: TRBJ2-5
v_call: TRBV4-1
cdr3_aa: ASSQYPRAEAQY

j_call: TRBJ2-3
v_call: TRBV2
cdr3_aa: ASSSQPGASTDTQY

j_call: TRBJ2-1
v_call: TRBV9
cdr3_aa: ASSASGPSYNEQF

j_call: TRBJ1-5
v_call: TRBV6-6
cdr3_aa: ASSLGRTDPQH

j_call: TRBJ1-5
v_call: TRBV28
cdr3_aa: AITPRQGLWQPQH

j_call: TRBJ2-5
v_call: TRBV7-2
cdr3_aa: ASSFQYQETQY

j_call: TRBJ1-6
v_call: TRBV4-3
cdr3_aa: ASSQGTENSPLH

j_call: TRBJ2-1
v_call: TRBV4-3
cdr3_aa: ASSQEGYNEQF

j_call: TRBJ1-5
v_call: TRBV5-1
cdr3_aa: ASSFDGDGQPQH

j_call: TRBJ1-1
v_call: TRBV12-3/TRBV12-4
cdr3_aa: ASSQDARREAF

j_call: TRBJ1-2
v_call: TRBV4-2
cdr3_aa: ASSQGRGTANYGYT

j_call: TRBJ2-1
v_call: TRBV4-1
cdr3_aa: ASAYYDGGVNEQF

j_call: TRBJ1-5
v_call: TRBV12-3/TRBV12-4
cdr3_aa: ASSVQTGSNQPQH

j_call: TRBJ2-3
v_call: TRBV23-1
cdr3_aa: ASSQSPGTSGGRTDTQY

j_call: TRBJ1-6
v_call: TRBV27
cdr3_aa: ASSYPGYPLH

j_call: TRBJ2-1
v_call: TRBV4-3
cdr3_aa: ASSDGYQSLQQF

j_call: TRBJ1-2
v_call: TRBV5-1
cdr3_aa: ASSMTGSNYGYT

j_call: TRBJ2-5
v_call: TRBV5-1
cdr3_aa: ASSVRGTETQY

j_call: TRBJ2-1
v_call: TRBV11-3
cdr3_aa: ASSLEQGKKQF

j_call: TRBJ2-7
v_call: TRBV11-2
cdr3_aa: ASTPWTSGGAGSSEQY

j_call: TRBJ1-6
v_call: TRBV6-6
cdr3_aa: ASSRADRASPLH

j_call: TRBJ1-1
v_call: TRBV2
cdr3_aa: ASSVDRDEPNTEAF

j_call: TRBJ2-1
v_call: TRBV7-3
cdr3_aa: ASSYQWTVGNEQF

j_call: TRBJ1-2
v_call: TRBV2
cdr3_aa: ASLKRGQSDGYT